This record covers a single TCR beta chain. The antigen is undetermined. This specimen belongs to a study of T cell repertoires in cytomegalovirus infection. Study in general: From public TCR beta signatures came an indication of both CMV infection and matching HLA type.

TCRdb re-derived calls from the reads in MiXCR, one entry per CDR3 protein. Here the sample spans approximately 320,000 distinct CDR3 sequences, 9.5% being singletons. Whole-study results and caveats: Cumulative public TCR beta family frequency identified carriers of CMV plus the relevant HLA. The ex vivo response was dominated by HLA-C-restricted CMV-specific TCR beta clonotypes.

What was sequenced was PBMCs. This receptor was obtained from a human donor in good health (CMV status not recorded). Some clones in this sample may be carry-over from other donors' samples.

DNA of the CDR3: TGTGCCAGCAGTTGGGGCCAAATCGGAGGGGAAGAGACCCAGTACTTC. It specifies CASSWGQIGGEETQYF. This rearrangement joins TRBV12-3 or TRBV12-4 to TRBJ2-5, with D maybe TRBD2 (6 bases). V was shortened by 4 bases and J by 3 bases, with 18 bases between the two germline ends. The CDR3 consists of 16 residues.